The clone carrying this T cell receptor (beta chain) was detected a few times. Its antigen is unknown. The CDR3 runs to 17 residues. Per the germline V gene, CDR1 is SGHTA and CDR2 is FQGNSA. With V trimmed by 6 bases and J by 1 base, 10 bases remained unmatched. 5'RACE template switching generated TCR cDNA, adding a universal primer site and UMIs. One entry per CDR3 protein, called by TCRdb with MiXCR from the 5' RACE reads. The table includes around 610,000 distinct CDR3 sequences, roughly 12% detected once. These data originate in a study of T cells after yellow fever vaccination. General study points: Weaker in magnitude, the secondary response showed a faster peak on day 5 versus 15.

The chain has TRBV7-2 and TRBJ2-3, with TRBD2 matching 10 bases. Sequenced material: PBMCs, taken on the day of the yellow fever booster vaccination. The TCR was taken from a man aged 25 to 45 who received the YFV17D yellow fever vaccine. CDR3: CASRLRLAGVGTDTQYF. CDR3 nucleotide sequence: TGTGCCAGCAGATTGCGCCTAGCGGGAGTGGGCACAGATACGCAGTATTTT.